These 4 T cell receptor beta chains were sequenced from one sample in a study of T cells in Graves' hyperthyroidism and ophthalmopathy. Amplification of TCR beta CDR3 regions used RNA as the template. Initially, a first-round RT-PCR of the TCR CDR3 employed the HTBI primer set. From the multiplex PCR reads, TCRdb called clonotypes with MiXCR, one entry per CDR3 protein. This table has a few hundred thousand distinct CDR3 sequences, roughly 15% appearing once. Input material: blood. The receptors come from a woman between 25 and 40 years old with Graves' ophthalmopathy.

The gene calls are TRBV11-1 and TRBJ2-5; D not certain. The germline CDR1 and CDR2 sequences are SGHAT and FQDESV (reference sequence). Trimming cost V 5 bases and J 6 bases, with 22 bases left between them. This CDR3 contains 16 residues. CDR3 sequence: CASSQTGGSVQKTQYF. CDR3 sequence (DNA): TGTGCCAGCAGCCAAACGGGTGGAAGCGTACAAAAGACCCAGTACTTC. Combining the CDR3 with reference TRBV11-1 and TRBJ2-5 gives the whole variable domain EAEVAQSPRYKITEKSQAVAFWCDPISGHATLYWYRQILGQGPELLVQFQDESVVDDSQLPKDRFSAERLKGVDSTLKIQPAELGDSAMYLCASSQTGGSVQKTQYFGPGTRLLVL.

This clonotype has ten or more counts. One junction end disagrees with the germline gene, perhaps due to a read error. The chain has TRBV20-1 and TRBJ2-4, with D perhaps matching TRBD2 (6 bases). The germline CDR1 and CDR2 sequences are DFQATT and SNEGSKA (reference sequence). The CDR3 loop spans 14 amino acids. CDR3 DNA sequence: TGCAGTGCTAGAGTTGGAGGGCAGGGAAACATTCAGCACTTC. It codes for CSARVGGQGNIQHF.

V and J are TRBV12-3 or TRBV12-4 and TRBJ1-2; D is possibly TRBD1 (5 bases). V lost 7 bases, J lost 10 bases, and 19 bases lay in between. The length of the CDR3 is 13 residues. This chain's CDR3 is CASTLAGLTFYTF. The CDR3 coding sequence is TGTGCCAGCACCCTGGCAGGGTTAACCTTCTACACCTTC.

This clonotype was seen many times. This chain uses TRBV20-1 with TRBJ2-5; either TRBD1 or TRBD2 may fit D (5 bases each). CDR1 and CDR2 from the germline V gene are DFQATT and SNEGSKA (reference sequence). The ends were cut back, 2 bases at V and 3 bases at J, with 10 bases in the middle. CDR3 size: 13 residues. The CDR3 nucleotides are TGCAGTGCTAGAAGGATGGGGGAAGAGACCCAGTACTTC. Its protein product is CSARRMGEETQYF.